This T cell receptor (beta chain) came from a study of T cells in Graves' hyperthyroidism and ophthalmopathy (dated by TCRdb to 2018 to 2020). Turning to the overall study: A discovery cohort of about a hundred patients, roughly 45 with Graves' ophthalmopathy and fewer than 65 with stable Graves' hyperthyroidism, was used to find distinguishing TCR V-J signatures. The approximately 98 discovery patients were randomly divided into training and test sets at a 7:3 ratio. Thyroid tissue and blood T-cell repertoires from more than 5 Graves' hyperthyroidism patients were also compared in the study. The paper describes TCR Vbeta CDR3 sequencing of 120 to 150 peripheral blood samples, made up of 43 ophthalmopathy patients, 70 to 75 hyperthyroidism patients and 17 progressor patients. An independent validation cohort of around 20 hyperthyroidism patients and 15 or so patients who later progressed to ophthalmopathy tested prospective prediction of ophthalmopathy. After sampling, hyperthyroidism patients received methimazole starting at 30 mg daily, and ophthalmopathy patients received high-dose intravenous methylprednisolone. Beyond this particular receptor, the publication reports: In validation, progression to ophthalmopathy was predicted by the model with roughly 71% sensitivity and 72% to 85% specificity, a median of approximately 6.5 months before onset. Sample size was not statistically predetermined, and blinding of investigators to group allocation was not performed. Most expanded thyroid clonotypes (frequency above 0.001) were also found in blood, which suggests that blood repertoires may mirror thyroid immune responses. Ophthalmopathy was separated from stable hyperthyroidism by a 13 V-J signature model, with roughly 88% sensitivity and approximately 81% specificity obtained in cross-validation and 80%/75% obtained in testing.

Any patient with an uncontrolled infection, another autoimmune disease, pregnancy or lactation was excluded. Diagnoses were based on clinical symptoms, serum thyroxine and TRAb, thyroid ultrasound and orbital computed tomography. Total RNA was extracted using Trizol reagent, and RNA quality was assessed on an Agilent 2100 Bioanalyzer. This clonotype was recorded many times. Its binding antigen is unknown. No much larger clonotype is one base removed from it; base qualities were not supplied. The TCR beta CDR3 regions were amplified from RNA transcripts. The first round of RT-PCR for the TCR CDR3 was performed with the HTBI primer set and the Qiagen OneStep RT-PCR kit. The libraries were constructed in a second round of multiplex PCR and then size-selected and purified. The libraries were sequenced on an Illumina HiSeq2000 using paired-end 100 bp reads. The paper's processing steps were these. Raw data were processed with SOAPnuke, discarding reads with adapters, uncalled bases, mean Phred below 15, or no exact constant-primer or identifier match. COPE v1.2.5 was used to merge the high-quality paired reads, and each unique nucleotide sequence was defined as a clonotype. MiTCR v1.1 was used to align clonotypes to the IMGT TRBV, TRBD and TRBJ reference segments. The analysis was restricted to V-J combinations with a frequency above 0.0001, which together covered 99% to 99.2% of the repertoires. A TCS score was defined as the ratio between F50 (clonal expansion) and ExV (chaos), using BLOSUM62-based TCRdist between CDR3 peptides within each V-J. Welch's t-statistics and random forest reduced 514 V-J features to roughly 13, which were used in a naive Bayes classifier (R e1071). The similarity between thyroid and blood repertoires was quantified using the Morisita-Horn index. TCRdb applied fastp at Q25 and MiXCR to the public reads, then kept only in-frame beta chains. Every entry covers one CDR3 protein and lists the most common genes and DNA from its rows. The V and J calls shown here were made by TCRdb, not taken from the authors' results. The sample has more than 500,000 distinct CDR3 sequences on record, about half of them singletons. Clones ranked in the top ten supply around 20% of the sample.

The trim is 10 bases for V and 4 bases for J, with a gap of 19 bases between the germline ends. The CDR3, cysteine through phenylalanine, is 14 amino acids long. Only CDR3 DNA is held: 42 bases, read in frame from base 1. CDR1 and CDR2 are drawn from the germline V gene: MDHEN, SYDVKM. The sequenced sample was peripheral blood or thyroid tissue (not recorded which). The rearranged chain carries TRBV28 and TRBJ1-2; no D gene can be assigned with confidence. This clonotype was obtained from an adult woman with Graves' disease, either hyperthyroidism or ophthalmopathy (not recorded which). The CDR3 region: CATEPGPQFYGYTF. The DNA sequence reads TGTGCCACAGAACCCGGGCCGCAGTTCTATGGCTACACCTTC.